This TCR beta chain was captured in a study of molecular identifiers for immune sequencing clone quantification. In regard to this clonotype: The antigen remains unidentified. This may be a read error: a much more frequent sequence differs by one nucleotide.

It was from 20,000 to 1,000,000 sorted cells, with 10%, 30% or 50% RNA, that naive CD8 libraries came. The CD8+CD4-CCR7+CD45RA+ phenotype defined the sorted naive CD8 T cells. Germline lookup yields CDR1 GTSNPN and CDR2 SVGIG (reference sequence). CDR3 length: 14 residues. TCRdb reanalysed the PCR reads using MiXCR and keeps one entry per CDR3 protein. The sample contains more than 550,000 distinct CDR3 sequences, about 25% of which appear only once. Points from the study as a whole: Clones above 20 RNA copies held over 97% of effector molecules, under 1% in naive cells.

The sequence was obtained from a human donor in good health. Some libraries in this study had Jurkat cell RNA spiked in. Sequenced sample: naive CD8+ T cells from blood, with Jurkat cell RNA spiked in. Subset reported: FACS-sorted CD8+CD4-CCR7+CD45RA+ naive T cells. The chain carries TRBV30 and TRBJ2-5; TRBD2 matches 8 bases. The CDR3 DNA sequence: TGTGCCTGGACAAGGACTAGCCGTCAAGCGACCCAGTACTTC. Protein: CAWTRTSRQATQYF.